Presented here are 24 T cell receptor beta chains from one specimen sequenced in a study of blood T cell repertoires in COVID-19. Clones were sequenced by immunoSEQ multiplex PCR, and TCRdb holds only the in-frame ones, with some missing. The data show 45,000 to 65,000 clones, about nine tenths seen once. Sample: peripheral blood. All receptors come from a human donor with acute or convalescent COVID-19. The donor label of this sample is uncertain.

This clone has only a few counts. V is TRBV19 and J is TRBJ1-3; D is possibly TRBD1 (5 bases). Germline-derived CDR1 and CDR2 are LNHDA and SQIVND (reference sequence). This CDR3 comprises 13 residues. Between the trimmed V and J ends, which lost 7 bases and 4 bases, there was a span of 11 bases. CDR3 coding DNA: TGTGCCAGTACCTGGGCAGGGGGAAACACCATATATTTT. Residues: CASTWAGGNTIYF.

The chain uses TRBV19 and TRBJ2-1; D might be TRBD1 (5 bases). Germline CDR1 reads LNHDA; CDR2 reads SQIVND (reference sequence). V lost 0 bases, J lost 5 bases, and 11 bases lay in between. CDR3 length equals 15 residues. The CDR3 sequence: CASSIEQGPHNEQFF. The CDR3 DNA is TGTGCCAGTAGTATAGAGCAGGGTCCCCACAATGAGCAGTTCTTC.

V and J are TRBV9 and TRBJ2-3; 12 nucleotides match TRBD1. In germline, CDR1 is SGDLS, CDR2 YYNGEE. CDR3 length: 18 residues. J was trimmed by 8 bases and V by 0 bases; bases with no gene match: 13. The CDR3 DNA is TGTGCCAGCAGCGTAGCCCCCAGGGGACAGGGGGCAGGGGTTACGCAGTATTTT. This codes for CASSVAPRGQGAGVTQYF.

V is TRBV5-1 and J is TRBJ2-5; no firm D call. CDR1 and CDR2 (germline): SGHRS, YFSETQ. The V gene lost 1 base and the J gene lost 2 bases, with 6 bases spanning the gap. The CDR3 sequence is 13 residues long. In nucleotides, the CDR3 is TGCGCCAGCAGCTTGAACGGTCAAGAGACCCAGTACTTC. Encoded protein: CASSLNGQETQYF.

The chain recombines TRBV19 with TRBJ2-3; 7 bases map to TRBD1. Germline CDR1 is LNHDA and CDR2 is SQIVND (reference sequence). The CDR3 is 15 residues long. The V gene end was trimmed by 2 bases and the J gene end by 6 bases; junction bases not matched to a gene: 8. CDR3 coding DNA: TGTGCCAGTAGTATAATCAAGGGGGCAGGGGATACGCAGTATTTT. This codes for CASSIIKGAGDTQYF.

The chain carries TRBV6-2 or TRBV6-3 and TRBJ1-1, with TRBD1 as a possible D gene (5 bases). This CDR3 is 14 amino acids long. Germline assignment: CDR1 MNHEY and CDR2 SVGEGT. With 5 bases removed from V and 3 bases from J, the gap between germline ends came to 13 bases. CDR3 amino acids: CASSRLAGYTEAFF. The CDR3 bases are TGTGCCAGCAGTCGCTTAGCAGGGTACACTGAAGCTTTCTTT.

This clone was detected only once. The rearrangement links TRBV7-3 to TRBJ2-6; D may be TRBD1 (6 bases). This CDR3 contains 18 residues. Trimming stripped 5 bases from V and 0 bases from J, with 17 bases between. Germline CDR1 reads SGHTA; CDR2 reads FQGTGA. As DNA, the CDR3 is TGTGCCAGCAGCGCCCGGACAGCCCTGAACTCTGGGGCCAACGTCCTGACTTTC. Its protein is CASSARTALNSGANVLTF.

This sequence joins TRBV7-3 and TRBJ2-1; 16 bases fit TRBD2. The trim removed 4 bases at V and 9 bases at J, leaving 9 bases unmatched. The CDR3 covers 17 residues. From germline, CDR1 is SGHTA and CDR2 FQGTGA. CDR3 amino acids: CASSSGTSGRAVPEQFF. The CDR3 region has the DNA TGTGCCAGCAGCTCAGGGACTAGCGGGAGGGCCGTCCCTGAGCAGTTCTTC.

The gene calls are TRBV6-6 and TRBJ2-5; D is perhaps TRBD1 (6 bases). Germline CDR1 and CDR2: MNHNY and SVGAGI (reference sequence). Trimming stripped 4 bases from V and 5 bases from J, with 17 bases between. The CDR3 covers 15 residues. The CDR3 sequence is CASSLGGQLGETQYF. DNA of the CDR3: TGTGCCAGCAGTTTGGGCGGACAGCTAGGTGAGACCCAGTACTTC.

This chain uses TRBV6-5 with TRBJ1-5, with TRBD1 matching over 7 bases. V lost 6 bases to trimming and J lost 2 bases; unmatched junction nucleotides: 7. The germline gives CDR1 MNHEY, CDR2 SVGAGI. The CDR3 has 15 residues. CDR3 loop: CASRPPGQRNQPQHF. The CDR3 nucleotides are TGTGCCAGCAGACCCCCGGGACAGCGCAATCAGCCCCAGCATTTT.

The V gene is TRBV7-3, the J gene TRBJ2-3; D is uncertain. Germline V gene lookup returns CDR1 SGHTA and CDR2 FQGTGA. V shed 2 bases and J shed 2 bases, with 5 bases lying between them. The CDR3 length is 13 residues. The CDR3 loop is CASSLPNTDTQYF. The CDR3 nucleotides are TGTGCCAGCAGCTTACCTAACACAGATACGCAGTATTTT.

This sequence joins TRBV6-5 and TRBJ1-4; a possible D gene is TRBD1 (6 bases). The germline CDR1 and CDR2 sequences are MNHEY and SVGAGI. V was trimmed by 7 bases and J by 7 bases, leaving 16 bases between them. This CDR3 contains 14 residues. CDR3 protein: CASTPGWDTEKLFF. The CDR3 nucleotides are TGTGCCAGCACTCCGGGGTGGGACACTGAAAAACTGTTTTTT.

This clone was observed a few times. The CDR3 region has the DNA TGCGCCAGCAGCCGGGGGGAGGCTGAAGCTTTCTTT. Translated: CASSRGEAEAFF. This chain links TRBV5-1 with TRBJ1-1; possible D gene TRBD1, 5 bases. The CDR3 contains 12 residues. The V gene lost 4 bases and the J gene lost 6 bases, with 10 bases spanning the gap. The germline V gene has CDR1 SGHRS and CDR2 YFSETQ.

The rearrangement links TRBV5-1 to TRBJ1-3; 8 bases agree with TRBD1. Germline trimming cut 2 bases from V and 0 bases from J; bases unmatched to any gene: 1. Germline V gene data show CDR1 as SGHRS and CDR2 as YFSETQ. The CDR3 totals 15 residues. The CDR3 DNA sequence: TGCGCCAGCAGCTTTACAGGGGGCTCTGGAAACACCATATATTTT. It codes for CASSFTGGSGNTIYF.

The chain recombines TRBV10-3 with TRBJ1-1, with a tentative D call TRBD1 (6 bases). Germline V gives CDR1 ENHRY, CDR2 SYGVKD. The length of the CDR3 is 13 residues. Trimming stripped 4 bases from V and 8 bases from J, with 14 bases between. This CDR3 reads CAISGGGRYEAFF. CDR3 bases: TGTGCCATCAGTGGAGGGGGAAGGTACGAAGCTTTCTTT.

The chain couples TRBV28 to TRBJ1-6; unclear D gene. Germline CDR1 is MDHEN and CDR2 is SYDVKM. This CDR3 spans 14 amino acids. V lost 11 bases and J 0 bases, leaving 11 bases between the germline ends. The CDR3 loop reads CAWRESSYNSPLHF. Here the CDR3 DNA reads TGTGCCTGGAGAGAGAGCTCCTATAATTCACCCCTCCACTTT. Supplemented by reference TRBV28 and TRBJ1-6, the full variable domain reads DVKVTQSSRYLVKRTGEKVFLECVQDMDHENMFWYRQDPGLGLRLIYFSYDVKMKEKGDIPEGYSVSREKKERFSLILESASTNQTSMYLCAWRESSYNSPLHFGNGTRLTVT.

The chain carries TRBV19 and TRBJ1-2, with TRBD1 matching 7 bases. The ends lost 8 bases at V and 4 bases at J; junction bases unmatched: 10. This CDR3 region has 14 residues. Germline CDR1 and CDR2: LNHDA and SQIVND (reference sequence). The chain's CDR3 is CASGLGGQFYGYTF. The DNA of the CDR3 is TGTGCCAGTGGACTCGGGGGACAGTTCTATGGCTACACCTTC.

The CDR3 nucleotides are TGTGCCAGCAGTAGTGGTCGTAGTCAGCCCCAGCATTTT. Translated, it gives CASSSGRSQPQHF. The chain couples TRBV6-5 to TRBJ1-5; D unresolved. This CDR3 is 13 amino acids long. Per the germline V gene, CDR1 is MNHEY and CDR2 is SVGAGI. V lost 5 bases, J lost 6 bases, and 11 bases lay in between.

The chain uses TRBV18 and TRBJ2-3, with 7 bases aligning to TRBD2. Trimming cost V 5 bases and J 0 bases; bases outside gene matches: 11. The CDR3 is made up of 17 amino acids. Germline CDR1 reads KGHSH; CDR2 reads LQKENI. DNA for the CDR3: TGTGCCAGCTCATCCAACGGACTAGGGGATAGCACAGATACGCAGTATTTT. Translating it yields CASSSNGLGDSTDTQYF.

The chain is built from TRBV5-1 and TRBJ1-3, with D maybe TRBD1 (5 bases). V was trimmed by 4 bases and J by 1 base, leaving 12 bases between them. CDR1 is SGHRS, CDR2 YFSETQ, per germline. This CDR3 has 15 residues. CDR3 loop: CASSPGVQSGNTIYF. The DNA for the CDR3 is TGCGCCAGCAGCCCGGGGGTACAATCTGGAAACACCATATATTTT.

The chain is built from TRBV6-4 and TRBJ1-5; TRBD1 matches at 9 bases. Per germline, CDR1 MRHNA and CDR2 SNTAGT. The CDR3 spans 15 residues. The trim removed 3 bases at V and 2 bases at J, leaving 2 bases unmatched. The CDR3 protein is CASSETGGRNQPQHF. The CDR3 bases are TGTGCCAGCAGTGAGACAGGGGGTCGCAATCAGCCCCAGCATTTT.

V is TRBV2 and J is TRBJ2-7; D perhaps matches TRBD2 (5 bases). Germline CDR1 SNHLY, CDR2 FYNNEI. V lost 4 bases and J lost 2, with 9 bases in between. CDR3 size: 13 residues. The CDR3 nucleotides are TGTGCCAGCAGTGCCCCGGGAACCTACGAGCAGTACGTC. Translated, it gives CASSAPGTYEQYV.

This clone was observed a single time. The J gene is TRBJ2-2, the V gene TRBV2, with D unclear. The CDR3 totals 15 residues. Trimming shortened V by 5 bases and J by 4 bases, and 14 bases separated the two germline ends. Germline V CDR1 and CDR2: SNHLY, FYNNEI. The CDR3: CASSSNEILTGELFF. CDR3 in DNA: TGTGCCAGCAGTTCTAACGAGATACTCACCGGGGAGCTGTTTTTT.

The rearrangement uses TRBV5-1 and TRBJ1-6; a possible D gene is TRBD1 (6 bases). V was cut by 1 base and J by 3 bases, with 8 bases left in between. The CDR3 has 15 amino acids. The germline V gene has CDR1 SGHRS and CDR2 YFSETQ. CDR3 nucleotides: TGCGCCAGCAGCTTGCAGGGGCTCTATAATTCACCCCTCCACTTT. Amino acid sequence: CASSLQGLYNSPLHF.